The 22 T cell receptor beta chains in this list originate from one sample, sequenced in a study of early stage breast cancer tumors. Only in-frame clones appear in the TCRdb table, and some are missing; sequencing was by immunoSEQ multiplex PCR. The table records tens of thousands of clones, around four fifths of them present only once. The specimen sequenced was blood. These receptors were obtained from a person aged 55 to 75 with breast cancer.

This chain links TRBV5-5 with TRBJ2-7, with 8 bases that match TRBD1. Germline-derived CDR1 and CDR2 are SGHKS and YYEKEE (reference sequence). This CDR3 spans 12 amino acids. With 3 bases clipped from V and 5 bases from J, the junction kept 1 base outside the gene matches. CDR3 region: CASSSTGDEQYF. As DNA, the CDR3 is TGTGCCAGCAGCTCGACAGGGGACGAGCAGTACTTC.

This clone has only a few counts. V is TRBV16 and J is TRBJ2-1; 12 bases are a match to TRBD1. The CDR3 spans 15 residues. Per germline, CDR1 KGHSY and CDR2 FQNENV. The junction had 5 bases not matched to a gene; V was cut back by 2 bases and J by 9 bases. The CDR3 DNA sequence: TGTGCCAGCAGCCAAAGGGACAGGGGGCGCGTTGAGCAGTTCTTC. This codes for CASSQRDRGRVEQFF.

With regard to this clone: In the same sample, other DNA sequences code for this CDR3. The chain joins TRBV9 to TRBJ2-7; D is unclear. This CDR3 region has 13 residues. In germline, CDR1 is SGDLS, CDR2 YYNGEE. Trimming cost V 3 bases and J 1 base, with 8 bases left between them. CDR3 in amino acids: CASSEGPSYEQYF. For the CDR3, the DNA is TGTGCCAGCAGCGAAGGGCCTTCCTACGAGCAGTACTTC.

The chain employs TRBV28 and TRBJ1-2; 7 bases are a match to TRBD1. The CDR3 contains 17 residues. The germline V gene has CDR1 MDHEN and CDR2 SYDVKM. The V gene end was trimmed by 4 bases and the J gene end by 6 bases; junction bases not matched to a gene: 17. In DNA, the CDR3 is TGTGCCAGCAGTTCTACCGGGACAGTCTCCGTAGGTCATGGCTACACCTTC. It codes for CASSSTGTVSVGHGYTF.

The rearrangement links TRBV11-2 to TRBJ2-3; TRBD1 might be the D (6 bases). The CDR3 runs 16 residues. V was pared by 3 bases and J by 0 bases, with 13 bases between. Germline CDR1 is SGHAT and CDR2 is FQNNGV. The chain's CDR3 is CASSFRIDRSTDTQYF. The CDR3 DNA follows: TGTGCCAGCAGCTTCCGTATTGACAGGAGCACAGATACGCAGTATTTT.

The genes are TRBV27 and TRBJ1-1; D perhaps matches TRBD1 (5 bases). Germline lookup yields CDR1 MNHEY and CDR2 SMNVEV (reference sequence). This CDR3 has 16 amino acids. V gave up 6 bases and J gave up 0 bases, with 17 bases separating them. CDR3 nucleotide sequence: TGTGCCAGCAGCCTGTGGACACCGACAGTGAACACTGAAGCTTTCTTT. This codes for CASSLWTPTVNTEAFF.

The CDR3 protein is CASSLGETQYF. CDR3 sequence (DNA): TGTGCCAGCAGCTTAGGCGAGACCCAGTACTTC. The rearrangement joins TRBV11-2 to TRBJ2-5; no reliable D call. Trimming shortened V by 1 base and J by 5 bases, and 2 bases separated the two germline ends. Germline values: CDR1 SGHAT, CDR2 FQNNGV. CDR3 length: 11 residues.

The rearrangement links TRBV5-1 to TRBJ2-3; TRBD2 matches 7 bases. Losses at the gene ends were 5 bases for V and 1 base for J; bases not matched to a gene: 7. The CDR3 is 15 residues long. The germline gives CDR1 SGHRS, CDR2 YFSETQ. CDR3 sequence reads: CASRVRAGRTDTQYF. The CDR3, as DNA: TGCGCCAGCAGGGTTAGAGCGGGGCGCACAGATACGCAGTATTTT.

The genes are TRBV6-1 and TRBJ2-2; TRBD2 aligns across 11 bases. V shed 4 bases, J shed 6 bases, and the junction held 7 bases outside the gene matches. The germline gives CDR1 MNHNS, CDR2 SASEGT. This CDR3 region has 16 residues. The CDR3 coding sequence is TGTGCCAGCAGTGCTCTACTAGCGGGGGAATCCGGGGAGCTGTTTTTT. Translated: CASSALLAGESGELFF.

V usage is TRBV4-2 and J usage is TRBJ2-4; D possibly corresponds to TRBD1 (5 bases). CDR1 and CDR2 (germline): LGHNA, YNFKEQ. The CDR3 length is 13 residues. V was trimmed by 0 bases and J by 14 bases, leaving 14 bases between them. CDR3 in amino acids: CASSQDEFGREYF. The CDR3 region has the DNA TGTGCCAGCAGCCAAGACGAATTCGGCAGGGAGTACTTC.

The J gene is TRBJ2-3, the V gene TRBV30, with 13 bases identical to TRBD2. After removal of 2 bases from V and 6 bases from J, the junction contained 14 bases not matched to a gene. The germline CDR1 and CDR2 sequences are GTSNPN and SVGIG (reference sequence). There are 18 residues in the CDR3. The CDR3, as DNA: TGTGCCTGGAGTTTCATACACAGACTAGCGGGAGGCGGGGATACGCAGTATTTT. It is translated as CAWSFIHRLAGGGDTQYF.

The chain combines TRBV21-1 with TRBJ2-7; the listed D gene, TRBD1, was not tested against the DNA. TRBV21-1 counts as a pseudogene. This CDR3 has 15 amino acids. This CDR3 is CASSSSGTVSYEQYF. CDR3 sequence (DNA): TGTGCCAGCAGCAGCTCCGGGACAGTTTCCTACGAGCAGTACTTC.

V usage is TRBV2 and J usage is TRBJ2-2, with 7 bases that match TRBD2. The CDR3 is 16 residues long. After removal of 0 bases from V and 4 bases from J, the junction contained 5 bases not matched to a gene. Germline CDR1 and CDR2: SNHLY and FYNNEI. CDR3 loop: CASSEAQAGATGELFF. The CDR3 DNA is TGTGCCAGCAGTGAAGCGCAGGCGGGAGCCACCGGGGAGCTGTTTTTT.

The rearrangement links TRBV27 to TRBJ2-3; D perhaps matches TRBD1 (6 bases). Germline V gene sequence: CDR1 MNHEY, CDR2 SMNVEV (reference sequence). There are 15 residues in the CDR3. The V end was cut by 3 bases, the J end by 5 bases, with 15 bases between. The chain's CDR3 is CASSFKGIGGDTQYF. In DNA, the CDR3 is TGTGCCAGCAGTTTTAAAGGGATAGGGGGAGATACGCAGTATTTT.

The chain couples TRBV7-8 to TRBJ1-2; TRBD1 is a possible D gene (5 bases). This CDR3 has 13 amino acids. Trimming removed 0 bases from V and 8 bases from J, with 10 bases in between. Germline V gene sequence: CDR1 SGHVS, CDR2 FQNEAQ. The CDR3 nucleotides read TGTGCCAGCAGCTTAGCGTCAGGGAGGGGCTACACCTTC. It yields the protein CASSLASGRGYTF.

This chain joins TRBV9 and TRBJ1-2, with TRBD1 as a possible D gene (5 bases). Germline V CDR1 and CDR2: SGDLS, YYNGEE. V dropped 0 bases and J dropped 8 bases, with 14 bases sitting between them. The CDR3 extends over 14 amino acids. CDR3 in amino acids: CASSVGQGPWGYTF. CDR3 nucleotides: TGTGCCAGCAGCGTAGGCCAGGGCCCCTGGGGCTACACCTTC.

The rearrangement links TRBV19 to TRBJ1-6; D is uncertain. From germline, CDR1 is LNHDA and CDR2 SQIVND (reference sequence). The CDR3 spans 17 residues. V lost 1 base and J lost 10, with 20 bases in between. The CDR3 loop reads CASSIAANRKIGSPLHF. CDR3 bases: TGTGCCAGTAGTATAGCAGCGAACCGCAAAATCGGGTCACCCCTCCACTTT.

The CDR3 sequence is CASSPRGVYEQYF. The DNA for the CDR3 is TGTGCCAGCAGCCCGAGGGGGGTCTACGAGCAGTACTTC. V is TRBV6-5 and J is TRBJ2-7; D may match TRBD1 or TRBD2 (6 bases each). CDR1 and CDR2 (germline): MNHEY, SVGAGI. The CDR3 consists of 13 residues. With 6 bases removed from V and 3 bases from J, the gap between germline ends came to 12 bases.

The chain joins TRBV9 to TRBJ2-2, with 8 nucleotides matching TRBD2. CDR3 size: 15 residues. Unmatched junction bases numbered 6, after V lost 4 bases and J lost 4 bases. Germline CDR1 and CDR2: SGDLS and YYNGEE. The CDR3 DNA follows: TGTGCCAGCAGCCGATCCGGGACTAGCACCGGGGAGCTGTTTTTT. Translation: CASSRSGTSTGELFF.

The chain has TRBV18 and TRBJ2-1; D possibly corresponds to TRBD2 (7 bases). V was cut by 3 bases and J by 6 bases, with 15 bases left in between. Germline V gene sequence: CDR1 KGHSH, CDR2 LQKENI. This CDR3 is built from 15 residues. CDR3 nucleotides: TGTGCCAGCTCACCCTGGGGGGGCGCAGGCAATGAGCAGTTCTTC. Protein product: CASSPWGGAGNEQFF.

The sample holds one count of this clone. V usage is TRBV6-4 and J usage is TRBJ2-3; 7 bases agree with TRBD1. The CDR3 spans 13 residues. V dropped 4 bases and J dropped 5; count of bases not matched to a gene: 3. Germline CDR1 and CDR2: MRHNA and SNTAGT. CDR3 sequence (DNA): TGTGCCAGCAGTGCACAGGGGAGAGATACGCAGTATTTT. Protein product: CASSAQGRDTQYF.

V usage is TRBV7-3 and J usage is TRBJ2-6, with D perhaps matching TRBD1 (6 bases). The CDR3 runs to 19 residues. The V end lost 5 bases, the J end lost 0 bases, and 20 bases lay between the germline ends. Germline-derived CDR1 and CDR2 are SGHTA and FQGTGA. This CDR3 reads CASSPGQTPAPSGANVLTF. CDR3 in DNA: TGTGCCAGCAGCCCCGGACAGACACCTGCCCCCTCTGGGGCCAACGTCCTGACTTTC.